The 4 T cell receptor beta chains presented below share a single source sample, sequenced in a study of cytomegalovirus exposure and HLA in healthy donors (dated by TCRdb to the late 2010s). Preparation of the library involved the immunoSEQ multiplex PCR assay. A mixture of 60 forward primers for TCR Vbeta segments and 13 reverse primers for TCR Jbeta segments was used in the multiplex PCR. Drawn from immuneACCESS, this table holds only the in-frame rearrangements with V and J called that TCRdb kept. Clones are partly lost; checked studies trace under half to an unresolved V gene and leave the rest unexplained. This sample holds more than 65,000 clones; around two thirds were observed only once. Approximately 7% of the sample belongs to the ten largest clones. Material for sequencing was PBMCs. The receptors come from a woman in her forties or fifties in good health and CMV-seropositive.

The chain carries TRBV19 and TRBJ1-1; no reliable D call. V was clipped by 3 bases and J by 4 bases, with 12 bases between them. CDR3 length equals 14 residues. Germline CDR1 reads LNHDA; CDR2 reads SQIVND (reference sequence). The CDR3 reads CASSIGGLGTEAFF. The CDR3 bases are TGTGCCAGTAGTATTGGAGGTTTAGGCACTGAAGCTTTCTTT.

V is TRBV30 and J is TRBJ2-2, with 8 positions matching TRBD1. Germline V gene lookup returns CDR1 GTSNPN and CDR2 SVGIG (reference sequence). This CDR3 region has 15 residues. V lost 2 bases and J lost 7; bases outside the gene matches: 9. The CDR3 sequence: CAWSYRGAGIGELFF. The DNA for the CDR3 is TGTGCCTGGAGTTACAGGGGGGCCGGGATCGGGGAGCTGTTTTTT.

The chain has TRBV5-1 and TRBJ2-2, with 7 bases fitting TRBD1. This CDR3 comprises 15 residues. Germline assignment: CDR1 SGHRS and CDR2 YFSETQ. J lost 2 bases, V lost 3 bases, and 4 bases had no gene match. The CDR3: CASSSGQQNTGELFF. CDR3 DNA sequence: TGCGCCAGCAGCTCGGGACAGCAAAACACCGGGGAGCTGTTTTTT.

This clone was found a few times. The chain employs TRBV21-1 and TRBJ2-7; TRBD1, the table's D call, was not compared with the DNA. TRBV21-1 is tagged as a pseudogene. CDR3 length equals 15 residues. This CDR3 reads CASSKDSLTRYEQYV. The CDR3 DNA reads as TGTGCCAGCAGCAAAGACAGTCTGACGAGATACGAGCAGTACGTC.